This TCR beta chain is drawn from a study of blood T cell repertoires in COVID-19 (dated by TCRdb to about 2020). Study-wide context: The collaborator samples originated in the United States, Italy and Spain and spanned the acute and convalescent phases of COVID-19. Samples came from the ongoing ImmuneRACE study (first 160 participants) plus 1,254 subjects from 6 global collaborators. The dataset comprised deeply sampled blood TCRbeta repertoires from subjects exposed to, actively infected with, or recovered from COVID-19. The material from the prospective study consisted of cDNA or gDNA derived from T cells, B-cell-depleted T cells, or PBMCs. Sample metadata almost always included a de-identified subject ID, COVID-19 status, age in years and sex. HLA class I and class II types, where available, came from metadata supplied by the sample provider rather than from assay-based typing. The repertoires were released in a freely available public database intended as a resource for research on the immune response to SARS-CoV-2. The full study reports these points: Clinical and demographic metadata were provided uncurated, with the amount varying by source and participant.

The germline ends are 16 bases apart after V is trimmed by 6 bases and J by 5 bases. The CDR3 measures 14 amino acids from cysteine to phenylalanine. Only the CDR3 region is kept as DNA, spanning 42 bases read in frame from base 1. The germline V gene provides CDR1 MNHEY and CDR2 SVGAGI. A remark on this clone: The target of this receptor is not known. No base quality values were provided; no much bigger clone lies one nucleotide off.

TCRbeta CDR3 regions were amplified from genomic DNA by means of the immunoSEQ Assay, a bias-controlled multiplex PCR. Under the source paper's analysis protocol: Within the assay, amplification of reference gene primers was used to estimate how many nucleated cells each sample contained. To quantify the absolute abundance of each unique TCRbeta CDR3 rearrangement, sequence reads were collapsed and filtered. For each sample, productive Simpson clonality was calculated by taking the square root of Simpson's diversity index across productive rearrangements. TCRdb took over this immuneACCESS table, retaining in-frame rearrangements with V and J assigned. Such tables are incomplete; in checked studies, under half of the missing clones stem from an unresolved V gene, and the remainder is unexplained. That table is the source of V, J and clone size, and D and trimming were worked out from the DNA. The sample profile shows around 40,000 clones; roughly nine tenths of them were found once. The ten largest clonotypes hold approximately 4.5% of the sample.

At one collaborating source in Seattle, patients were enrolled during active infection and were followed longitudinally through the course of disease. The collaborating institutions used their own protocols to collect whole blood in K2EDTA tubes. For TCRbeta analysis, collaborator samples were shipped as frozen whole blood, as isolated PBMCs, or as DNA extracted from either sample type. This TCR was recovered from a man aged 60 to 75 with COVID-19, enrolled during active disease. Specimen: peripheral blood. Rearrangement joined TRBV6-5 to TRBJ1-1; the D region possibly corresponds to TRBD1 (5 bases align). The CDR3 protein: CASRTQRGGTEAFF. Here is the DNA: TGTGCCAGCAGGACCCAGAGGGGAGGAACTGAAGCTTTCTTT.